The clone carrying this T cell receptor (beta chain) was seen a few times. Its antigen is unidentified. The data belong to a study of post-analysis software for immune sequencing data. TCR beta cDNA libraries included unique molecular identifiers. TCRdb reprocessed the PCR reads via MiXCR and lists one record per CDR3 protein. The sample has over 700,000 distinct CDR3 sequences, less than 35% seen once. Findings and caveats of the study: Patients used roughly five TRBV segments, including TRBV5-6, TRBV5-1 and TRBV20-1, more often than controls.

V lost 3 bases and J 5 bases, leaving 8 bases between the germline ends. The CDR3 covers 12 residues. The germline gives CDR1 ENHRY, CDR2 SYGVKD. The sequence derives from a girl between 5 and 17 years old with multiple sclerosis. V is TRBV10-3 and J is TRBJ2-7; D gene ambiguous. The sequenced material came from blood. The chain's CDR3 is CAISEFPNEQYF. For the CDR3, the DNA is TGTGCCATCAGTGAATTCCCGAACGAGCAGTACTTC.